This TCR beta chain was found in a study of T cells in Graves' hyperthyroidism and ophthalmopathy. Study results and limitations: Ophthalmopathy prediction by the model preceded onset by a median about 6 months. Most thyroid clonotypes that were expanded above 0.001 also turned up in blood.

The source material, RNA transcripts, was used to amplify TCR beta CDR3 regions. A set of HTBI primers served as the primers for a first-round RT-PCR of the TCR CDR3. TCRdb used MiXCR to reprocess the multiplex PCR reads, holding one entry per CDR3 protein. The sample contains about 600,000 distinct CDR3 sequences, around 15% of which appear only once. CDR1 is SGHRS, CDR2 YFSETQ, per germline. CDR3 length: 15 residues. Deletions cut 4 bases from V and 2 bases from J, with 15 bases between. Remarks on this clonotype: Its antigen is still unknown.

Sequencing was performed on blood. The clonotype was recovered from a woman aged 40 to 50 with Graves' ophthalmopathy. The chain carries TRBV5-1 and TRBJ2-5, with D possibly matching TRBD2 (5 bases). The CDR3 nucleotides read TGCGCCAGCAGCGCGGGCGTGGGGAGACAAGAGACCCAGTACTTC. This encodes CASSAGVGRQETQYF.